This TCR beta chain is drawn from a study of tumor-infiltrating lymphocytes in primary liver carcinoma (TCRdb year 2017). Study-level background: Between late 2015 and March 2016, a handful of patients in China with histopathologically diagnosed primary liver carcinoma had surgical resection. Of the five patients (three men and two women, aged 30 to 69 years), four had hepatocellular carcinoma and one had combined HCC and intrahepatic cholangiocarcinoma. Tumors of the five patients were stage T1-T3 N0M0 with maximum diameters of about 4 to 10 cm. Roughly 3.65 to 7.5 million productive TCRbeta reads were obtained per sample, and no significant difference in read depth was found between tissue types. TCRbeta repertoire sequencing, expression microarrays and whole-exome sequencing were combined in the study across five regions of each liver tumor, with adjacent normal tissue and blood also included. A total of roughly 35 specimens from 5 patients underwent TCRbeta repertoire sequencing, comprising 25 tumor regions, 5 adjacent noncancerous liver tissues and 5 peripheral blood samples. High reproducibility was observed for the technical replicate repertoires, with mean shared-clone rates roughly 0.92 and correlation coefficients above 0.95.

RNA from unsorted whole blood was extracted with TRIzol reagent, and germline DNA was obtained with the DNeasy Blood & Tissue kit. Chronic HBV infection was present in the patients, and the patients were treatment-naive at sampling. Before surgery, roughly 4.2 milliliters of peripheral blood were drawn into K2EDTA tubes. Study-wide findings and limitations: Pairs of tumor regions showed greater repertoire overlap (mean around 35%) than tumor-adjacent pairs (about 17%) or tumor-blood pairs (around 15%), which is consistent with antigen-driven expansion. The top 250 clones made up a significantly larger repertoire fraction in tumors than in blood (p = 0.039). Only the TCR beta chain was sequenced, so true repertoire diversity is likely underestimated because unpaired alpha chains were not captured. With just 4 or 5 patients in the study, the authors point out that the findings should be validated in a larger study. Bulk unsorted samples precluded comparing CD4+ and CD8+ T cell repertoires.

With respect to this clonotype: Its antigen is currently not known. A much bigger clone sits one base away, suggesting this may be a read error.

TCRbeta-specific cDNA was reverse-transcribed from around 500 ng total RNA using a constant-region primer and ProtoScript II reverse transcriptase. Construction of the TCRbeta libraries relied on three nested rounds of multiplex PCR, following a slightly modified ARM-PCR procedure. Sample barcodes and Illumina adapters were added in a final 25-cycle PCR using Deep VentR polymerase. Before sequencing, amplicons between 200 and 500 bp were purified from gel using a QIAquick gel extraction kit. The TCRbeta amplicons were sequenced with 250-bp paired-end reads on an Illumina HiSeq 2500. Processing in the source paper ran as follows. Reads were quality-trimmed with Trimmomatic v0.33, and paired reads were merged with FLASH v1.2.11 to recover full CDR3 sequences. V, D and J germline segments were assigned to the rearranged TCRbeta sequences using MiGEC v1.2.1b. Clonotype statistics and Shannon-Wiener diversity indices were computed with VDJtools v1.0.0. Except for diversity analysis, only the 250 most abundant clonotypes of each sample were used in subsequent analyses to reduce sampling bias. The public reads were reprocessed in TCRdb via fastp at Q25 and MiXCR, keeping in-frame beta chains. Identical CDR3 proteins give one entry, which carries the most common genes and DNA. These V and J calls rely on TCRdb rather than the paper's analysis. Within this sample are hundreds of thousands of distinct CDR3 sequences, with nearly 60% of them counted one time only. Of the sample, approximately 15% is held by the ten largest clones.

The receptor comes from a woman aged 25 to 39 with primary liver carcinoma and hepatitis B virus infection. The specimen was peripheral blood.

The DNA sequence reads TGTGCTAGTGGGGCCGGTATTGGTGACCAGTTCTTC. It specifies CASGAGIGDQFF. The sequence joins TRBV12-5 to TRBJ2-1; the D gene assignment is ambiguous. The CDR3 goes from the cysteine to the phenylalanine over 12 residues. The kept DNA is CDR3 alone, 36 bases in frame from the first base. CDR1 and CDR2 are read off the germline V gene as LGHNT and FRNRAP. V loses 6 bases of germline sequence and J loses 13 bases, and the interval between the two ends is 16 bases.